This TCR beta chain was found in a study of Ad26.COV2.S vaccination and SARS-CoV-2 variants. Overall study context: In the COV1001 trial, the donor was in the Ad26.COV2.S arm. Intramuscular Ad26.COV2.S at 5x10^10 or 1x10^11 viral particles. Findings and limits, study-wide: Using TCR breadth and depth analyses may have led to underestimated total T cell responses.

The method was immunoSEQ multiplex PCR; TCRdb's version includes in-frame clones alone and lacks a portion of them. The sample holds fewer than 500,000 clones, 90% seen once. Concerning this clone itself: The antigen is unknown.

V was cut by 0 bases and J by 5 bases, with 10 bases left in between. CDR1 is LGHNA, CDR2 YSLEER, per germline. This CDR3 is 14 amino acids long. This sample's treatment: 15 to 20 received Ad26.COV2.S at low or high dose, single or two shots; roughly 5 received placebo; per-sample allocation not given. Sampling was done on day 63 after the first vaccine or placebo injection. Wuhan-strain spike was delivered by a replication-incompetent Ad26 vector. The sequence derives from a person aged 18-60 years who received the Ad26.COV2.S COVID-19 vaccine or a placebo. This specimen was peripheral blood, taken in a trial of Ad26.COV2.S vaccine versus placebo. This chain links TRBV4-3 with TRBJ2-5, with no clear D. In DNA form, the CDR3 reads TGCGCCAGCAGCCAAGATTCAGGTTGGGAGACCCAGTACTTC. Its protein is CASSQDSGWETQYF.